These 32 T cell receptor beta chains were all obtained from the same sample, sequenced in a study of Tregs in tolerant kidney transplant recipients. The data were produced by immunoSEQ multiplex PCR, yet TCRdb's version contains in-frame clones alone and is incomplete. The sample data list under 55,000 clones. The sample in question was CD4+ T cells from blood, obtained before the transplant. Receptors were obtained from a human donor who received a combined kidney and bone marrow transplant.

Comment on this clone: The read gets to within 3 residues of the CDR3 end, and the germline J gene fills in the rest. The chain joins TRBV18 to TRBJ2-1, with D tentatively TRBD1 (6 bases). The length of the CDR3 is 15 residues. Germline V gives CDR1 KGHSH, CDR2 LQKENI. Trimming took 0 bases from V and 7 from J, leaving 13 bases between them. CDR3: CASSPPGAPGNEQFF. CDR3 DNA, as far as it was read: TGTGCCAGCTCACCACCGGGGGCCCCAGGGAATGAG.

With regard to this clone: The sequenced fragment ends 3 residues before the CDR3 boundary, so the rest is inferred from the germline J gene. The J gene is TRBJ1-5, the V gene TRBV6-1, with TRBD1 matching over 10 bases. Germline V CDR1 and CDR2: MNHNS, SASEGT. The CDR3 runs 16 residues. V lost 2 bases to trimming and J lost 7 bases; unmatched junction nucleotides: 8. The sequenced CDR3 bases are TGTGCCAGCAGTGAATCCCCGGGACAGGGGTGGCAGCCC. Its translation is CASSESPGQGWQP. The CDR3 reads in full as CASSESPGQGWQPQHF.

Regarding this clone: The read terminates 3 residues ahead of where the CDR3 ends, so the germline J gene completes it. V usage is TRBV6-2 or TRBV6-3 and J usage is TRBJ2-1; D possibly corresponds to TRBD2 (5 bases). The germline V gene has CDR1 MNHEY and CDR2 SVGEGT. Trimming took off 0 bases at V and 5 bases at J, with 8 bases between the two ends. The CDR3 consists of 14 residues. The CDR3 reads CASSYSLAHNEQFF. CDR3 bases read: TGTGCCAGCAGTTACTCCCTAGCTCACAATGAG.

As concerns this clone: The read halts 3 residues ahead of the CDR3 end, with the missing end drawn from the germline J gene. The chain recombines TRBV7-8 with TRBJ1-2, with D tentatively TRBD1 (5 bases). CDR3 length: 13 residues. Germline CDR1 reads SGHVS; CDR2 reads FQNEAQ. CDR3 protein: CASSPTRGTGYTF. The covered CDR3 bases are TGTGCCAGCAGCCCAACGAGGGGTACGGGC.

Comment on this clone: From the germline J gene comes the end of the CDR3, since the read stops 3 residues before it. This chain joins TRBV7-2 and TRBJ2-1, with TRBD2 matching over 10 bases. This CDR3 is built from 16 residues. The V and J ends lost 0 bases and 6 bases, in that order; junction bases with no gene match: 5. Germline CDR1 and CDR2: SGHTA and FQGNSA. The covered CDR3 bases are TGTGCCAGCAGCTTAGCGGTACTAGCGGGAAGCAATGAG. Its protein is CASSLAVLAGSNE. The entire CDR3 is CASSLAVLAGSNEQFF.

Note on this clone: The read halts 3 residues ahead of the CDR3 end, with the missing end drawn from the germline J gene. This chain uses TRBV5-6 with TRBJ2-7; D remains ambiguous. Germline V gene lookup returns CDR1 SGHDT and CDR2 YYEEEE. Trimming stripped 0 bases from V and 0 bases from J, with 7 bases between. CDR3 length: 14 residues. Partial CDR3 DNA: TGTGCCAGCAGCTTGGGCAGGAGCTCCTACGAG. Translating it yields CASSLGRSSYE. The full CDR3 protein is CASSLGRSSYEQYF. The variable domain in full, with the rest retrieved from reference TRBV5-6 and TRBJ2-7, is DAGVTQSPTHLIKTRGQQVTLRCSPKSGHDTVSWYQQALGQGPQFIFQYYEEEERQRGNFPDRFSGHQFPNYSSELNVNALLLGDSALYLCASSLGRSSYEQYFGPGTRLTVT.

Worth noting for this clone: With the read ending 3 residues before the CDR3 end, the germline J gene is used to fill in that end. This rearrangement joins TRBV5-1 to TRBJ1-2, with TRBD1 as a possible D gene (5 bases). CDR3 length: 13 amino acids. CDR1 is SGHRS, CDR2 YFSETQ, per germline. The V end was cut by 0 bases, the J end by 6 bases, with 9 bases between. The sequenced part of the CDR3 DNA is TGCGCCAGCAGCTTGGTCGGGGGTAATGGC. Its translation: CASSLVGGNG. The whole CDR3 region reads CASSLVGGNGYTF.

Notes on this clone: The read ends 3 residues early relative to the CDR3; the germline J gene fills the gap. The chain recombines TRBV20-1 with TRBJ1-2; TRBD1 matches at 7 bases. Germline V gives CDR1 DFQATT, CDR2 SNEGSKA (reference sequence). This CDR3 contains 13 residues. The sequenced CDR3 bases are TGCAGTGCGGATGAATGGGACAGAGAGGGC. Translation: CSADEWDREG. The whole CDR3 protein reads CSADEWDREGYTF.

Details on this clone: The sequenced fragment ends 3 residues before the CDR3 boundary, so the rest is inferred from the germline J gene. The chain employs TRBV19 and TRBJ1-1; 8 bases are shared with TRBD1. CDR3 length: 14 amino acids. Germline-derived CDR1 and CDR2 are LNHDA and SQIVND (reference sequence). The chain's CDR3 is CASRRFGPGQVAFF. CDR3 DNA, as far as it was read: TGTGCCAGCCGACGTTTCGGACCGGGACAGGTG.

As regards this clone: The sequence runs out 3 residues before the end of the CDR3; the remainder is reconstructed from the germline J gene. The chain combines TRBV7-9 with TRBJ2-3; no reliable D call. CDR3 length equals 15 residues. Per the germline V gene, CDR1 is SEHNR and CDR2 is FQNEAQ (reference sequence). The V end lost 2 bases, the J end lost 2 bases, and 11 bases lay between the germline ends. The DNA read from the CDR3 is TGTGCCAGCAGCTTATTAGACACTTCCACAGATACG. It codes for CASSLLDTSTDT. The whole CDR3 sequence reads CASSLLDTSTDTQYF.

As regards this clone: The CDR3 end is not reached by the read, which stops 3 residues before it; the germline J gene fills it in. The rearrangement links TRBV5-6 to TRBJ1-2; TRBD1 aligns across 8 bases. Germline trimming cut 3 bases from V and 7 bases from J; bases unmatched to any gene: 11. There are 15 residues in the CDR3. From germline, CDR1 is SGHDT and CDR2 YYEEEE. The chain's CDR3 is CASSYSGGSQGGYTF. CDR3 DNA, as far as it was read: TGTGCCAGCAGCTACTCAGGGGGCTCCCAGGGTGGC.

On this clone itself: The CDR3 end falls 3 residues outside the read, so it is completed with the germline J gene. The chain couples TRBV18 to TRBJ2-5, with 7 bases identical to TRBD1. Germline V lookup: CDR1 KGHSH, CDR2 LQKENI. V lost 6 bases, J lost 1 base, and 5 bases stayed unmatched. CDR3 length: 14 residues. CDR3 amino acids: CASSLGQTQETQYF. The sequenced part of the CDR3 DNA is TGTGCCAGCTCCCTGGGACAGACCCAAGAGACC.

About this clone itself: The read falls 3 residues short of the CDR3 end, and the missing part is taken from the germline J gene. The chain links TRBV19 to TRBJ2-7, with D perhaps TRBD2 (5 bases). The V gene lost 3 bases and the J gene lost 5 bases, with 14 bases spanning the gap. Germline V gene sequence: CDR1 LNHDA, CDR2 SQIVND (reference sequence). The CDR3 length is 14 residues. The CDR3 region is CASSMEAGSHEQYF. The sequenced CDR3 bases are TGTGCCAGTAGTATGGAGGCAGGAAGCCACGAG.

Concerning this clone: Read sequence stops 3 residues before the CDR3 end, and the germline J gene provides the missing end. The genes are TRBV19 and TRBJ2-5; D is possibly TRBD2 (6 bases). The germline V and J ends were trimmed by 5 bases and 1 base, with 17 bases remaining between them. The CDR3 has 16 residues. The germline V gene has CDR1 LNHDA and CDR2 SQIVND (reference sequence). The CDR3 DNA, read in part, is TGTGCCAGTAGTCCCTGGGACTCCTCGCTCCAAGAGACC. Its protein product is CASSPWDSSLQET. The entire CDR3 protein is CASSPWDSSLQETQYF.

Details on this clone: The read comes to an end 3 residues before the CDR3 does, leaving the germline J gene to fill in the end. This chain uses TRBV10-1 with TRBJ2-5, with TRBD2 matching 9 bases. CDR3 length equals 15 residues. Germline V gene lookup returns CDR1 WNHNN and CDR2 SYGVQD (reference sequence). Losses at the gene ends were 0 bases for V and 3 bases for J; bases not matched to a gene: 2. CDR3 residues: CASSESSSGEETQYF. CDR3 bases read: TGCGCCAGCAGTGAGTCGTCTAGCGGGGAAGAGACC.

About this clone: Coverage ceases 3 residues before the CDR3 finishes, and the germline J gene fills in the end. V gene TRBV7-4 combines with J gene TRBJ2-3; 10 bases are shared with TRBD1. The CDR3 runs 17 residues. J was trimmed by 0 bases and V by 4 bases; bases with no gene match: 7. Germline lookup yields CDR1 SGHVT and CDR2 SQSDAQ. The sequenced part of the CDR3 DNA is TGTGCCAGCAGCTCAGGCCGGGACAGGGGTAGCACAGATACG. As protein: CASSSGRDRGSTDT. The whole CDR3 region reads CASSSGRDRGSTDTQYF.

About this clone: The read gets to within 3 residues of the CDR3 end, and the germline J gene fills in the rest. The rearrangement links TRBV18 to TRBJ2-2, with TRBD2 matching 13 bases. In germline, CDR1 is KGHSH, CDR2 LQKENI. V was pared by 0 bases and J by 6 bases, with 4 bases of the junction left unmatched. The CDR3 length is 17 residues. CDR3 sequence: CASSPPTSGRTSGELFF. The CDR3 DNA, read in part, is TGTGCCAGCTCACCACCGACTAGCGGGAGGACCTCCGGGGAG.

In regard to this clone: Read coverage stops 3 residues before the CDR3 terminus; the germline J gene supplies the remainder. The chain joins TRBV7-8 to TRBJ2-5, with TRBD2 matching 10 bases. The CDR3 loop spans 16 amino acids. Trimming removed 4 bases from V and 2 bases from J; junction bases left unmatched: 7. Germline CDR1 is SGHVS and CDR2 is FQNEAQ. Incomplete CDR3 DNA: TGTGCCAGCAGCTACTTTTTAGCGGGGGGACAAGAGACC. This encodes CASSYFLAGGQET. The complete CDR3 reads CASSYFLAGGQETQYF.

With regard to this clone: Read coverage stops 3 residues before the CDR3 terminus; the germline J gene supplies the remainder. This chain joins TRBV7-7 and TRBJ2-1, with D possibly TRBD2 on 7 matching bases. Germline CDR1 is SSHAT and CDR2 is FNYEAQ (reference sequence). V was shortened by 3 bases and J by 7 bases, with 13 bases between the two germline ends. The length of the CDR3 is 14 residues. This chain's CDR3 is CASSLAGGANEQFF. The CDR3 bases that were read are TGTGCCAGCAGCTTGGCTGGGGGGGCGAATGAG.

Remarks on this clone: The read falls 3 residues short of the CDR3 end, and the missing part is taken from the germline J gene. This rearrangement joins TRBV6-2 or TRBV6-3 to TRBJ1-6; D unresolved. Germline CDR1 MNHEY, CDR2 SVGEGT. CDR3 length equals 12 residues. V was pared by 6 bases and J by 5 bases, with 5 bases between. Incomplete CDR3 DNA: TGTGCCAGCAGCGGGGATAATTCACCC. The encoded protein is CASSGDNSP. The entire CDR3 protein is CASSGDNSPLHF.

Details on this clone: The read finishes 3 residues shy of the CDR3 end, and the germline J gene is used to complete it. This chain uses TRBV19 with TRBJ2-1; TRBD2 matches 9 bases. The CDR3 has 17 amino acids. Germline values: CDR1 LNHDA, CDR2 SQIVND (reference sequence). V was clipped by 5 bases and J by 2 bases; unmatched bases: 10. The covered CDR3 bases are TGTGCCAGTAGTGCCATAACTAGCGGGTTCACCTACAATGAG. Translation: CASSAITSGFTYNE. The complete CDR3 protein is CASSAITSGFTYNEQFF.

Incomplete CDR3 DNA: TGTGCCAGCAGCCCCCGGACAGGGGGGACTACTGAA. Translated: CASSPRTGGTTE. From start to end, the CDR3 is CASSPRTGGTTEAFF. The rearrangement joins TRBV7-2 to TRBJ1-1, with TRBD1 identical over 10 bases. Read sequence stops 3 residues before the CDR3 end, and the germline J gene provides the missing end. Germline lookup yields CDR1 SGHTA and CDR2 FQGNSA. This CDR3 contains 15 residues. With V trimmed by 5 bases and J by 5 bases, 8 bases remained unmatched.

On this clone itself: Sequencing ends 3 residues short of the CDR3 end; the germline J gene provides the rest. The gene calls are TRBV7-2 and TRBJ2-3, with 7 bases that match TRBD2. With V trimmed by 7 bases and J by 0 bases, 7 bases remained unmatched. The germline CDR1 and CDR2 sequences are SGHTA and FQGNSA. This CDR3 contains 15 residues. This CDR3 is CASTASGASTDTQYF. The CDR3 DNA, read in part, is TGTGCCAGCACCGCCAGCGGGGCTAGCACAGATACG.

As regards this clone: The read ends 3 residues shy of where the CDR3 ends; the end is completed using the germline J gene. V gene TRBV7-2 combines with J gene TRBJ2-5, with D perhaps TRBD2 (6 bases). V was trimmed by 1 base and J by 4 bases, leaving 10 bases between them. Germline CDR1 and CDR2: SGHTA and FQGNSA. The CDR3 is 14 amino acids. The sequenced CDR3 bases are TGTGCCAGCAGCTTAGGACTAGTGGGAGAGACC. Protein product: CASSLGLVGET. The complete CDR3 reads CASSLGLVGETQYF.

The CDR3 bases that were read are TGTGCCAGCTCTCAGGTAGGGGGCGATCCTGGTCAGCCC. Its protein is CASSQVGGDPGQP. The full CDR3 sequence reads CASSQVGGDPGQPQHF. V gene TRBV18 combines with J gene TRBJ1-5, with 7 bases that match TRBD1. Sequencing ends 3 residues short of the CDR3 end; the germline J gene provides the rest. The V and J ends lost 6 bases and 6 bases, in that order; junction bases with no gene match: 14. CDR3 length: 16 amino acids. Germline loops: CDR1 KGHSH, CDR2 LQKENI.

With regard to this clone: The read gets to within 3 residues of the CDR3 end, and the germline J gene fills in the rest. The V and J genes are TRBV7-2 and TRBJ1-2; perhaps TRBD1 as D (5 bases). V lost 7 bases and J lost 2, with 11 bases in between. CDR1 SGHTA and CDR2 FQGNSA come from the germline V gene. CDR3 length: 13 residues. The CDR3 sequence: CASNKAGNYGYTF. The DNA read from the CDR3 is TGTGCCAGCAACAAAGCAGGGAACTATGGC.

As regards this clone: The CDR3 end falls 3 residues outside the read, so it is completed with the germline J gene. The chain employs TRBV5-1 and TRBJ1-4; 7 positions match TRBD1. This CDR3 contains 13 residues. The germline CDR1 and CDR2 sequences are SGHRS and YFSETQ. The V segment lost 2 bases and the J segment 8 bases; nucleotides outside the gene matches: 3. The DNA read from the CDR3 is TGCGCCAGCAGCTTACAGGGGAGGGAAAAA. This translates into CASSLQGREK. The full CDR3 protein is CASSLQGREKLFF.

The part of the CDR3 DNA that was read is TGCAGTGCTGGGGGGAGTTTAGGCTATGGC. Its protein is CSAGGSLGYG. The full CDR3 protein reads CSAGGSLGYGYTF. This chain joins TRBV20-1 and TRBJ1-2; weak D call: TRBD1 (5 bases). The read ends 3 residues shy of where the CDR3 ends; the end is completed using the germline J gene. V lost 5 bases, J lost 4 bases, and 14 bases lay in between. The germline CDR1 and CDR2 sequences are DFQATT and SNEGSKA (reference sequence). This CDR3 is built from 13 residues.

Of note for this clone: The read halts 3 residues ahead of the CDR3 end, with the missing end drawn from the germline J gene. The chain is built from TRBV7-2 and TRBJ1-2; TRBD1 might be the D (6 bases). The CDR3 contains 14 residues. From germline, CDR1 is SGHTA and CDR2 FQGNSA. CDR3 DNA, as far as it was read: TGTGCCAGCAGACTAAACCAGGGGAACTGGGGC. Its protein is CASRLNQGNWG. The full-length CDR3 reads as CASRLNQGNWGYTF.

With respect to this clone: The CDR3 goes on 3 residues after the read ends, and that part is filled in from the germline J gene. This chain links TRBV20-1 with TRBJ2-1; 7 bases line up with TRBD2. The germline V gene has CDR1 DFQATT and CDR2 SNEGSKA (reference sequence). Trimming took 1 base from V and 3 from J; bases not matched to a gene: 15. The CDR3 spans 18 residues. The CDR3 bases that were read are TGCAGTGCTAGAGCTCTGAGGGCTAGCGGATCCTTCTACAATGAG. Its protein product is CSARALRASGSFYNE. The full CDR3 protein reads CSARALRASGSFYNEQFF.

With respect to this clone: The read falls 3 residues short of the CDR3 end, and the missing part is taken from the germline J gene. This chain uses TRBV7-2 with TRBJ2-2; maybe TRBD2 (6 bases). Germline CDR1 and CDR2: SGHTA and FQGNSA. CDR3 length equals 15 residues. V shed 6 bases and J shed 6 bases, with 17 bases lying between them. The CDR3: CASSQFRGGAGELFF. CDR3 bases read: TGTGCCAGCAGTCAATTCCGTGGCGGGGCCGGGGAG.

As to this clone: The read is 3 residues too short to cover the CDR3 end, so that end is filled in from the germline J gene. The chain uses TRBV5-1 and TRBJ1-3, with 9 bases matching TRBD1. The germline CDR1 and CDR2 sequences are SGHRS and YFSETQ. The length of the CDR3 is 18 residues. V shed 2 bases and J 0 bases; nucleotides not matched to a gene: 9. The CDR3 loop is CASSLTGTGSLSGNTIYF. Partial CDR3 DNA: TGCGCCAGCAGCTTAACCGGGACAGGGTCCCTCTCTGGAAACACC. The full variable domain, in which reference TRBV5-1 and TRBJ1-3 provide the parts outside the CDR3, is KAGVTQTPRYLIKTRGQQVTLSCSPISGHRSVSWYQQTPGQGLQFLFEYFSETQRNKGNFPGRFSGRQFSNSRSEMNVSTLELGDSALYLCASSLTGTGSLSGNTIYFGEGSWLTVV.